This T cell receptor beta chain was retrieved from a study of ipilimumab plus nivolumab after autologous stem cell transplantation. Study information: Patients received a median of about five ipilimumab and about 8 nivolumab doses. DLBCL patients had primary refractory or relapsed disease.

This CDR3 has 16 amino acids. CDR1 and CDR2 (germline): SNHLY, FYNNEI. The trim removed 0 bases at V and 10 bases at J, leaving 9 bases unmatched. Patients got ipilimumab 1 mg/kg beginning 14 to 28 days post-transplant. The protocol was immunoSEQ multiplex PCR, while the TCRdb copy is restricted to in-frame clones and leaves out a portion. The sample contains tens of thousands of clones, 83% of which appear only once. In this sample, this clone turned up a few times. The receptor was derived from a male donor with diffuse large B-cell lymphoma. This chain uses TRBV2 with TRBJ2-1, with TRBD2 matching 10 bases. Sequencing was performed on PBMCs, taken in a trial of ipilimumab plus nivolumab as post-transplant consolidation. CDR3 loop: CASSEARSGGAGEQFF. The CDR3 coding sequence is TGTGCCAGCAGTGAAGCGAGAAGCGGGGGGGCAGGGGAGCAGTTCTTC.